The clone carrying this T cell receptor beta chain was seen a few times. This specimen comes from a study of HIV-infected patients and healthy controls. Reverse transcription used around 480 ng RNA and constant-region primers for alpha and beta. Alpha and beta chain libraries were made separately by chain-specific third strand synthesis with multiplexing indices. TCRdb itself ran the 5' RACE reads through MiXCR, one entry per CDR3 protein. The sample has under 7,500 distinct CDR3 sequences, approximately 11% seen once. No cell fractionation was done, so the repertoire covers all unsorted peripheral blood T cells. V lost 6 bases to trimming and J lost 8 bases, with 16 bases between them. The CDR3 has 14 amino acids.

The specimen was blood, collected before antiretroviral therapy. The TCR sequence derives from an adult with HIV infection. The chain uses TRBV12-3 or TRBV12-4 and TRBJ1-4, with a tentative D call TRBD1 (6 bases). CDR3 DNA sequence: TGTGCCAGCAGCACACAGGGATTTGGGGAAAAACTGTTTTTT. Its translation: CASSTQGFGEKLFF.